These T cell receptor beta chains were read from a single sample in a study of post-analysis software for immune sequencing data. Each CDR3 protein gets one entry after TCRdb re-called the PCR reads with MiXCR. The sample yields some 160,000 distinct CDR3 sequences, around 34% seen once. The material sequenced was blood, taken after autologous hematopoietic stem cell transplantation. These receptors originate from a girl aged 10 to 17 with multiple sclerosis. CDR3s include the opening cysteine and the closing phenylalanine or tryptophan. D genes are given only for firm matches. Expanded clones get a size class; other rows say once, few or many, or leave the size out.

CDR3 protein	CDR3 DNA	D gene	clone size	V gene	J gene
CASSLNRRETQYF	TGTGCCAGCAGCTTGAACAGGAGGGAGACCCAGTACTTC	-	-	TRBV5-6	TRBJ2-5
CSARPGVGVDEQYF	TGCAGTGCTCGTCCTGGGGTGGGAGTGGACGAGCAGTACTTC	-	-	TRBV20-1	TRBJ2-7
CASSDGGSLEAFF	TGTGCCAGCAGTGATGGGGGGTCCTTGGAAGCTTTCTTT	-	-	TRBV6-1	TRBJ1-1
CASGLDRGDGYTF	TGTGCCAGCGGACTGGACAGGGGTGATGGCTACACCTTC	TRBD1	few	TRBV6-5	TRBJ1-2
CSAEQSKGRETQYF	TGCAGCGCTGAACAGAGTAAGGGGAGGGAGACCCAGTACTTC	-	-	TRBV29-1	TRBJ2-5
CAISEASGSEQFF	TGTGCCATCAGTGAGGCTAGCGGGAGTGAGCAGTTCTTC	TRBD2	-	TRBV10-3	TRBJ2-1
CSASGVYNEQFF	TGCAGTGCCTCAGGGGTCTACAATGAGCAGTTCTTC	-	-	TRBV20-1	TRBJ2-1
CSARRQEAGSMFGHQPQHF	TGCAGTGCTCGCAGACAGGAGGCAGGGTCGATGTTCGGTCATCAGCCCCAGCATTTT	-	-	TRBV20-1	TRBJ1-5
CASSSGRAHNEQFF	TGTGCCAGTAGTAGCGGGAGGGCCCACAATGAGCAGTTCTTC	TRBD2	-	TRBV19	TRBJ2-1
CASRPGLLTDTQYF	TGCGCCAGCAGACCTGGACTCCTCACAGATACGCAGTATTTT	-	few	TRBV4-3	TRBJ2-3
CASSLEGREQYF	TGTGCCAGCAGCTTAGAGGGTAGAGAGCAGTACTTC	-	-	TRBV11-2	TRBJ2-5
CASSLHGLAGITDTQYF	TGTGCCAGCAGCTTACATGGACTAGCGGGGATCACAGATACGCAGTATTTT	TRBD2	few	TRBV7-6	TRBJ2-3
CASSLAPSSATGELFF	TGTGCCAGCAGCTTGGCTCCTAGCTCTGCCACCGGGGAGCTGTTTTTT	-	-	TRBV5-4	TRBJ2-2
CASSTSGTGPYEQYF	TGTGCCAGCAGTACTTCCGGGACAGGCCCCTACGAGCAGTACTTC	TRBD1	-	TRBV6-6	TRBJ2-7
CASSDRGVGEQYF	TGTGCCAGCAGTGATAGAGGGGTTGGGGAGCAGTACTTC	-	-	TRBV2	TRBJ2-5
CASSPMGGVTGELFF	TGTGCCAGCAGCCCTATGGGGGGAGTGACCGGGGAGCTGTTTTTT	-	many	TRBV9	TRBJ2-2
CTSTQEWPNTDTQYF	TGTACCAGCACTCAGGAATGGCCTAACACAGATACGCAGTATTTT	-	-	TRBV6-5	TRBJ2-3
CASSVQGVNTEAFF	TGTGCCAGCAGCGTACAGGGCGTGAACACTGAAGCTTTCTTT	-	-	TRBV7-9	TRBJ1-1
CASSQEGTPYNNEQFF	TGTGCCAGCAGCCAAGAGGGGACTCCTTACAACAATGAGCAGTTCTTC	-	-	TRBV3-1	TRBJ2-1
CASSWHNEQFF	TGTGCCAGCAGTTGGCACAATGAGCAGTTCTTC	-	-	TRBV27	TRBJ2-1
CASRTPESGANVLTF	TGTGCCAGCAGGACCCCTGAATCTGGGGCCAACGTCCTGACTTTC	-	-	TRBV28	TRBJ2-6
CSARPGTSSQETQYF	TGCAGTGCTCGCCCCGGGACTAGCAGCCAAGAGACCCAGTACTTC	TRBD2	many	TRBV20-1	TRBJ2-5
CSATPQGYGQYF	TGCAGTGCTACCCCACAGGGTTACGGGCAGTACTTC	-	-	TRBV20-1	TRBJ2-4
CDSSPGTSVYNEQFF	TGTGACAGCAGCCCCGGGACTAGCGTCTACAATGAGCAGTTCTTC	TRBD2	-	TRBV9	TRBJ2-1
CASSLTRFAGGEPYEQYF	TGTGCCAGCAGCCTAACCCGATTTGCGGGAGGGGAACCTTACGAGCAGTACTTC	TRBD2	-	TRBV11-2	TRBJ2-7
CASTTWGGRAFDEQFF	TGCGCCAGCACAACCTGGGGGGGGAGGGCCTTCGATGAGCAGTTCTTC	TRBD2	-	TRBV5-1	TRBJ2-1
CASREQGVSYQPQHF	TGTGCCAGCAGGGAACAGGGGGTGAGCTATCAGCCCCAGCATTTT	TRBD1	-	TRBV6-6	TRBJ1-5
CASSLNPLAEQFF	TGTGCCAGCAGCTTAAATCCCCTAGCGGAGCAGTTCTTC	-	-	TRBV11-3	TRBJ2-1
CASTWLGVGDTQYF	TGTGCCAGCACCTGGCTGGGGGTCGGGGATACGCAGTATTTT	-	many	TRBV6-6	TRBJ2-3
CSGTSGSSYNEQYF	TGCAGTGGGACTAGCGGGAGCTCCTACAATGAGCAGTACTTC	TRBD2	-	TRBV20-1	TRBJ2-7
CASSPRQGYNEQFF	TGTGCCAGCAGCCCGAGACAGGGTTACAATGAGCAGTTCTTC	TRBD1	-	TRBV7-8	TRBJ2-1
CSVAAVTQLAESTDTQYF	TGCAGCGTTGCCGCGGTTACACAACTAGCGGAAAGCACAGATACGCAGTATTTT	TRBD2	many	TRBV29-1	TRBJ2-3